These 3 T cell receptor beta chains were sequenced from one sample in a study of T cell responses to AZD1222 COVID-19 vaccine. Some clones are missing from TCRdb's copy, which holds only in-frame ones; the method was immunoSEQ multiplex PCR. The data show roughly 60,000 clones, roughly 88% seen once. The input for sequencing was peripheral blood, taken on day 0 of AZD1222 vaccination. These receptors were collected from an adult in good health.

J is TRBJ1-3 and V is TRBV5-6; D remains ambiguous. Deletions cut 3 bases from V and 1 base from J, with 11 bases between. The CDR3 has 15 residues. Germline lookup yields CDR1 SGHDT and CDR2 YYEEEE. The CDR3 sequence: CASSSPTSSGNTIYF. Written as DNA, the CDR3 is TGTGCCAGCAGCTCGCCAACATCTTCTGGAAACACCATATATTTT.

The rearrangement links TRBV5-1 to TRBJ2-6, with 7 bases lining up with TRBD1. This CDR3 region has 18 residues. V shed 2 bases and J 0 bases; nucleotides not matched to a gene: 8. The germline V gene encodes CDR1 SGHRS and CDR2 YFSETQ. The CDR3 loop reads CASSLIGTDRSGANVLTF. The CDR3 DNA sequence: TGCGCCAGCAGCTTAATCGGGACAGACCGCTCTGGGGCCAACGTCCTGACTTTC.

This chain links TRBV29-1 with TRBJ1-2; the D is unclear. The CDR3 totals 13 residues. Looked up from germline, CDR1 is SQVTM and CDR2 is ANQGSEA. The V gene lost 1 base and the J gene lost 7 bases, with 13 bases spanning the gap. The CDR3: CSVEGGQESGYTF. The CDR3 DNA is TGCAGCGTTGAAGGCGGCCAGGAAAGTGGCTACACCTTC.